This is a list of T cell receptor beta chains from one sample in a study of T cells after yellow fever vaccination. One entry per CDR3 protein, called by TCRdb with MiXCR from the 5' RACE reads. The table records 200,000 to 300,000 distinct CDR3 sequences, less than 8.5% of them present only once. The specimen was CD4+ T cells sorted from PBMCs, collected 15 days after the yellow fever booster vaccination. These receptors originate from a man aged 25 to 45 who received the YFV17D yellow fever vaccine. The CDR3 runs from the conserved cysteine through the conserved F or W. D genes are given only for firm matches. Size is stated for part of the rows, as once, few or many counts, or as a class when the clone is expanded.

j_call: TRBJ2-5; clone_size: few; d_call: .; v_call: TRBV18; cdr3_aa: CASSPRDEETQYF; cdr3_nt: TGTGCCAGCTCACCCCGGGACGAAGAGACCCAGTACTTC
j_call: TRBJ1-2; clone_size: many; d_call: .; v_call: TRBV6-5; cdr3_aa: CASSYSGAGESSYTF; cdr3_nt: TGTGCCAGCAGTTACTCGGGGGCGGGGGAGTCGAGCTACACCTTC
j_call: TRBJ2-1; clone_size: few; d_call: .; v_call: TRBV7-7; cdr3_aa: CASSRMRDLEQFF; cdr3_nt: TGTGCTAGCAGCCGAATGAGGGACTTGGAGCAGTTCTTC
j_call: TRBJ2-5; clone_size: .; d_call: .; v_call: TRBV5-1; cdr3_aa: CASSLSGQPKETQYF; cdr3_nt: TGCGCCAGCAGCCTCAGCGGACAGCCCAAAGAGACCCAGTACTTC
j_call: TRBJ2-1; clone_size: .; d_call: .; v_call: TRBV12-3/TRBV12-4; cdr3_aa: CASSTGDHNEQFF; cdr3_nt: TGTGCCAGCAGCACCGGAGACCACAATGAGCAGTTCTTC
j_call: TRBJ2-5; clone_size: .; d_call: .; v_call: TRBV14; cdr3_aa: CASSPDPGTIAETQYF; cdr3_nt: TGTGCCAGCAGCCCCGACCCCGGGACAATCGCAGAGACCCAGTACTTC
j_call: TRBJ1-2; clone_size: .; d_call: .; v_call: TRBV4-3; cdr3_aa: CASSRLGITYGDTF; cdr3_nt: TGCGCCAGCAGCCGTCTTGGGATCACCTATGGCGACACCTTC
j_call: TRBJ2-6; clone_size: .; d_call: .; v_call: TRBV29-1; cdr3_aa: CSALKLGGSGANVLTF; cdr3_nt: TGCAGCGCCCTGAAGTTAGGGGGATCTGGGGCCAACGTCCTGACTTTC
j_call: TRBJ2-5; clone_size: many; d_call: .; v_call: TRBV18; cdr3_aa: CASSPVSVPRINQETQYF; cdr3_nt: TGTGCCAGCTCACCTGTTTCGGTCCCAAGAATAAACCAAGAGACCCAGTACTTC
j_call: TRBJ2-7; clone_size: .; d_call: TRBD2; v_call: TRBV11-1; cdr3_aa: CASSLWLAGVREWRYEQYF; cdr3_nt: TGTGCCAGCAGCTTATGGCTAGCGGGAGTTCGTGAGTGGAGATACGAGCAGTACTTC
j_call: TRBJ2-3; clone_size: few; d_call: .; v_call: TRBV29-1; cdr3_aa: CSVWTPEAGQPSTDTQYF; cdr3_nt: TGCAGCGTTTGGACACCCGAGGCGGGACAGCCTAGCACAGATACGCAGTATTTT
j_call: TRBJ2-4; clone_size: .; d_call: .; v_call: TRBV7-2; cdr3_aa: CASSLVRERHIQYF; cdr3_nt: TGTGCCAGCAGCTTAGTTCGGGAAAGACACATTCAGTACTTC
j_call: TRBJ2-3; clone_size: .; d_call: .; v_call: TRBV5-4; cdr3_aa: CASSSWDTTDTQYF; cdr3_nt: TGTGCCAGCAGCTCTTGGGATACCACAGATACGCAGTATTTT
j_call: TRBJ2-5; clone_size: many; d_call: TRBD2; v_call: TRBV11-2; cdr3_aa: CASSQGLGETQYF; cdr3_nt: TGTGCCAGCAGCCAGGGACTAGGAGAGACCCAGTACTTC
j_call: TRBJ2-3; clone_size: many; d_call: TRBD1; v_call: TRBV4-2; cdr3_aa: CASSQVPGQGADTQYF; cdr3_nt: TGTGCCAGCAGCCAAGTTCCGGGACAGGGGGCAGATACGCAGTATTTT
j_call: TRBJ2-5; clone_size: few; d_call: .; v_call: TRBV4-3; cdr3_aa: CASSHSGRETQYF; cdr3_nt: TGCGCCAGCAGCCATTCAGGGAGAGAGACCCAGTACTTC
j_call: TRBJ2-3; clone_size: .; d_call: .; v_call: TRBV18; cdr3_aa: CASSPEGLRTDTQYF; cdr3_nt: TGTGCCAGCTCACCAGAAGGACTGCGCACAGATACGCAGTATTTT
j_call: TRBJ2-2; clone_size: many; d_call: .; v_call: TRBV7-9; cdr3_aa: CASSFGTFF; cdr3_nt: TGTGCCAGCAGCTTTGGCACCTTTTTT
j_call: TRBJ2-3; clone_size: many; d_call: TRBD2; v_call: TRBV10-3; cdr3_aa: CAISVGTSGTDTQYF; cdr3_nt: TGTGCCATCAGTGTGGGGACTAGCGGCACAGATACGCAGTATTTT
j_call: TRBJ2-1; clone_size: many; d_call: .; v_call: TRBV4-1; cdr3_aa: CASSRIHEGTKGDEQFF; cdr3_nt: TGCGCCAGCAGCCGAATCCACGAGGGGACCAAAGGGGATGAGCAGTTCTTC
j_call: TRBJ2-7; clone_size: many; d_call: .; v_call: TRBV20-1; cdr3_aa: CSAEALGPYEQYF; cdr3_nt: TGCAGTGCGGAGGCTTTAGGGCCCTACGAGCAGTACTTC
j_call: TRBJ2-1; clone_size: .; d_call: TRBD2; v_call: TRBV9; cdr3_aa: CASSALGGVSYNEQFF; cdr3_nt: TGTGCCAGCAGCGCTCTCGGGGGGGTCTCCTACAATGAGCAGTTCTTC
j_call: TRBJ1-3; clone_size: .; d_call: .; v_call: TRBV7-8; cdr3_aa: CASSLYQGSSIGNTIYF; cdr3_nt: TGTGCCAGCAGCTTATATCAGGGGTCGTCGATTGGAAACACCATATATTTT
j_call: TRBJ2-6; clone_size: few; d_call: .; v_call: TRBV10-3; cdr3_aa: CAISRDLSSGANVLTF; cdr3_nt: TGTGCCATCAGCAGGGACCTGAGCTCTGGGGCCAACGTCCTGACTTTC
j_call: TRBJ1-1; clone_size: few; d_call: .; v_call: TRBV18; cdr3_aa: CASSPGLTNTEAFF; cdr3_nt: TGTGCCAGCTCCCCTGGACTCACGAACACTGAAGCTTTCTTT
j_call: TRBJ1-6; clone_size: few; d_call: TRBD1; v_call: TRBV18; cdr3_aa: CASCGDSYNSPLHF; cdr3_nt: TGTGCCAGCTGTGGGGACAGCTATAATTCACCCCTCCACTTT
j_call: TRBJ2-5; clone_size: .; d_call: TRBD1; v_call: TRBV5-4; cdr3_aa: CASSFRLTGLETQYF; cdr3_nt: TGTGCCAGCAGCTTTCGCCTGACAGGGTTAGAGACCCAGTACTTC
j_call: TRBJ1-1; clone_size: few; d_call: .; v_call: TRBV3-1; cdr3_aa: CASKKGGGFTEAFF; cdr3_nt: TGTGCCAGCAAAAAAGGCGGCGGGTTCACTGAAGCTTTCTTT
j_call: TRBJ2-3; clone_size: .; d_call: .; v_call: TRBV15; cdr3_aa: CATRAESTDTQYF; cdr3_nt: TGTGCCACGCGGGCGGAAAGCACAGATACGCAGTATTTT
j_call: TRBJ1-3; clone_size: few; d_call: .; v_call: TRBV29-1; cdr3_aa: CSVTNSGNTIYF; cdr3_nt: TGCAGCGTTACAAACTCTGGAAACACCATATATTTT
j_call: TRBJ2-2; clone_size: many; d_call: TRBD2; v_call: TRBV20-1; cdr3_aa: CSARKLAATNTGELFF; cdr3_nt: TGCAGTGCTAGAAAGCTAGCGGCGACGAACACCGGGGAGCTGTTTTTT
j_call: TRBJ1-3; clone_size: once; d_call: .; v_call: TRBV9; cdr3_aa: CASQRSSGNTIYF; cdr3_nt: TGTGCCAGCCAACGTTCCTCTGGAAACACCATATATTTT